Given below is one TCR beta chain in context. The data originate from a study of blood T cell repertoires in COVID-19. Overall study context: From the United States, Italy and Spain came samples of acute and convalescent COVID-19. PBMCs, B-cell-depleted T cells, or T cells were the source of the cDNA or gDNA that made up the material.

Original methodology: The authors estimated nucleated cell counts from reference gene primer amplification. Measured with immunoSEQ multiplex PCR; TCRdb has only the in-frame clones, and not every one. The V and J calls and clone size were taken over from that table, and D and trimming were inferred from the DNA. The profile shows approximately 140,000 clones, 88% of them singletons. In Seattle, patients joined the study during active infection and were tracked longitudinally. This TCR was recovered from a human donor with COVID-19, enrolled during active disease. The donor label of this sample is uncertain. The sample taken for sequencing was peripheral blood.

DNA for the CDR3: TGTGCCAGTAGTATAAGCGGGAGGGGCATACTCTCCTACAATGAGCAGTTCTTC. It encodes CASSISGRGILSYNEQFF. The V call is TRBV19, the J call TRBJ2-1; 10 bases map to TRBD2. Germline assignment: CDR1 LNHDA and CDR2 SQIVND (reference sequence). The V gene end was trimmed by 2 bases and the J gene end by 0 bases; junction bases not matched to a gene: 7. This CDR3 has 18 amino acids.